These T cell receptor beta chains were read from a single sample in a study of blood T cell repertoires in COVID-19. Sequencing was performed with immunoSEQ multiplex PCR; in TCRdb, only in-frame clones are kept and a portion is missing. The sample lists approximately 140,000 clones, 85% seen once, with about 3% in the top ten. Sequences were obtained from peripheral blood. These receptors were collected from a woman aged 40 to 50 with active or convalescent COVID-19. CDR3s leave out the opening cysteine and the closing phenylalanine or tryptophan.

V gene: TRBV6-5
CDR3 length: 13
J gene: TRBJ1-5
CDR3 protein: ASGRQGGLNQPQH

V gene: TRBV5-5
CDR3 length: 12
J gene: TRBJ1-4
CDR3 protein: ASSFGTGVEKLF

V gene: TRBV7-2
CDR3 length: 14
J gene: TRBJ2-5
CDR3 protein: ASSLVGTSGAETQY

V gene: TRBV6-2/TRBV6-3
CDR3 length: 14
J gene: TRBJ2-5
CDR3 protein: ASSYGRRGHQETQY

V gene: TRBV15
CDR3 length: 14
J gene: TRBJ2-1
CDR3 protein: ATSRGYEGGRNEQF

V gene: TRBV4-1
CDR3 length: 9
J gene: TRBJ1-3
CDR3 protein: ASNNGNTIY

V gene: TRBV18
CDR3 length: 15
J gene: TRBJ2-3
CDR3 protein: ASSRRRLSGGLDTQY

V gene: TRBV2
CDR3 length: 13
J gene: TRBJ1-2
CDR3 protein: ASRADRTANYGYT

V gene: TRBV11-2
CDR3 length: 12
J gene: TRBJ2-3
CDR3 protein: ASSLVPGKDTQY

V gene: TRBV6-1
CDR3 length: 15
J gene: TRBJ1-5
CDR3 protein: ASSDLLGAYSNQPQH

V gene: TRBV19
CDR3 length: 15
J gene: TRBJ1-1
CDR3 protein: ASSSQSTGARGTEAF

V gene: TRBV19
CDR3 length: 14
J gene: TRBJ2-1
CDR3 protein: ASNALAGGPTGEQF

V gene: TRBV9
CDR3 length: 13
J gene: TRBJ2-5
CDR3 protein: ASSTSTSGQETQY

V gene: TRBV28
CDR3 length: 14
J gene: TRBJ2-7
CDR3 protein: ASSSHSVRGPYEQY

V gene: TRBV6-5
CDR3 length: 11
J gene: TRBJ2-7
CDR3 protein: ASSPGWRDEQY

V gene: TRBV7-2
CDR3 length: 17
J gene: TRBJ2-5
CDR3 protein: ASSLGRQGYGGVRETQY

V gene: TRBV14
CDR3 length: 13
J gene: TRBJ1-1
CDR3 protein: ASSLSPRGGTEAF

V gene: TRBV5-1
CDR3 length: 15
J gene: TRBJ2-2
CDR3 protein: ASRTGGLGKNTGELF

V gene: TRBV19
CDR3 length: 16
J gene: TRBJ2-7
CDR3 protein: ASSAKLAGGTTSYEQY

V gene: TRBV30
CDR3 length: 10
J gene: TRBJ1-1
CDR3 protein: AWSTGVTEAF

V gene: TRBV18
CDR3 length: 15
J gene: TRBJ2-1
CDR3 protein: ASSPPGLAGVYNEQF

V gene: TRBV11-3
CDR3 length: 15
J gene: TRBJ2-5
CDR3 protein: ASSLRVWGQPQETQY

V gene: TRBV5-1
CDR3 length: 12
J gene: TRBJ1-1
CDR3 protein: ASSLEGRNTEAF

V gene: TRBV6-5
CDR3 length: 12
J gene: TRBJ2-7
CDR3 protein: ASSIGLARVEQY

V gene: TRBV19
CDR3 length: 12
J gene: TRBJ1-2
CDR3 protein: ASSILGGFYGYT

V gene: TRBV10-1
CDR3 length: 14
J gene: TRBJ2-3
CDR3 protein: ASSVGTGGSTDTQY

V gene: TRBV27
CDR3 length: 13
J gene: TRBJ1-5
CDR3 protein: ASSLDRGPYQPQH

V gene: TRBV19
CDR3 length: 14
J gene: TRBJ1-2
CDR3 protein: ASSITGTGANYGYT

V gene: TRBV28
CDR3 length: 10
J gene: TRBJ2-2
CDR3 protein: ASSRGQGGLF

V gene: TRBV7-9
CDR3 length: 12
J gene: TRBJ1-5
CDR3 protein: ASSSDRGQWAQH

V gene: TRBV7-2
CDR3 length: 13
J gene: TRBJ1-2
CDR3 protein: ASSDRYRGNYGYT

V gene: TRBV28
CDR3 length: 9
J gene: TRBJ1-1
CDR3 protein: ASISNTEAF

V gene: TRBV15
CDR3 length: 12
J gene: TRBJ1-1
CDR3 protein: ATSRDLQDTEAF

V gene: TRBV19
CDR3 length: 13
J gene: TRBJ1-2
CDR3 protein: ASSLYGQGYYGYT

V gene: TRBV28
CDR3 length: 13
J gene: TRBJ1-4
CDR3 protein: ASIFSDRINEKLF

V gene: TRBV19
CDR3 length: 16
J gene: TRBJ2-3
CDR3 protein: ASRRGLAGDAIADTQY

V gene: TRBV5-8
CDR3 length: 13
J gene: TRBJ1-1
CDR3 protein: ASSLRAGGNTEAF

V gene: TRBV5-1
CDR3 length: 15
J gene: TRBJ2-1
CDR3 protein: ASSLVQTSGAPNEQF

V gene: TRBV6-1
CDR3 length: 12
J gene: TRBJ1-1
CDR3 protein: ASSEGQIGTEAF

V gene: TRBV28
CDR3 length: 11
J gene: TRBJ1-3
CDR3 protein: ASSFLLGNTIY

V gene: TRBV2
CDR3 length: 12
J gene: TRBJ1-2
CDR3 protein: ASSATGNNYGYT

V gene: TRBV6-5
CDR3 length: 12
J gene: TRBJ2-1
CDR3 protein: ASSYPGRVNEQF

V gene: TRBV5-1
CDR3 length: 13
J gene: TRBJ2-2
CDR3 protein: ASSTGLAGAGELF

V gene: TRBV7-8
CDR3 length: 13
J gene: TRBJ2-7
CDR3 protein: ASSKWDRGSYEQY

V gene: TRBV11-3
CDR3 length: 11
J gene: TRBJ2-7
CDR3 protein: ASSLGPLYEQY

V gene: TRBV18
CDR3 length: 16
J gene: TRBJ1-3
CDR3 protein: ASHSGGQTGASGNTIY

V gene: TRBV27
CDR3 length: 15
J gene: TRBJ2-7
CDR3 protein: ASSLGYRETISYEQY

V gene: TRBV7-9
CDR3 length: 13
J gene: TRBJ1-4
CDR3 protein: ASSAAGTGNEKLF

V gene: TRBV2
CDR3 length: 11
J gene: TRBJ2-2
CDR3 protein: ASRARNTGELF

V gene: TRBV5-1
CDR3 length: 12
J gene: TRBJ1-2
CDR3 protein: ASSTTGTGGSYT

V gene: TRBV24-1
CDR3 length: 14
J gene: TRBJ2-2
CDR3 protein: ATSDPGQADTGELF

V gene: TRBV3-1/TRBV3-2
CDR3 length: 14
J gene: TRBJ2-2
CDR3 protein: ASSQEVQGDTGELF

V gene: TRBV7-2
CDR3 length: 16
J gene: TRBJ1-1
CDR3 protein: ASSLAGQVGRGNTEAF

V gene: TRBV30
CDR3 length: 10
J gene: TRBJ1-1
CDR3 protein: AWSDGLTEAF

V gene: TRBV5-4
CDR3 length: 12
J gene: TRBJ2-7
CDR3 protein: ASSPPDRGYEQY

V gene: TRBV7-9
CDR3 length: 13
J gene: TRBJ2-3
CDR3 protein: ASSSGQASTDTQY

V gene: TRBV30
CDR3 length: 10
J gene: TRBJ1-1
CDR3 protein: AWSAPTPEAF

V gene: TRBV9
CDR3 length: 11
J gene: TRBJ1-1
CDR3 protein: ASSARDSSEAF

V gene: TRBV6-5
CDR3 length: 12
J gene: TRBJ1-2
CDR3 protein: ASSSGQGLYGYT